This T cell receptor beta chain appears in the sequencing data of a study of cytomegalovirus exposure and HLA in healthy donors. Overall study findings and caveats: The dataset shows that most TCR sequences were rare, while some public TCRs occurred in many donors. The study carried out a later analysis of TCR beta sequences. It associated some 17,000 of them with specific HLA alleles at a false discovery rate of 0.05.

The V end was cut by 4 bases, the J end by 0 bases, with 14 bases between. CDR1 is LNHDA and CDR2 is SQIVND in the germline V gene (reference sequence). The CDR3 length is 16 residues. PCR was performed using 60 Vbeta and 13 Jbeta primers. Repertoires were generated with immunoSEQ multiplex PCR, while TCRdb's copy carries only in-frame clones and drops some. Of approximately 100,000 clones in the sample, 77% were seen once. Concerning this clone itself: Its target is unknown.

The TCR originated in a man aged 35-49 years in good health and CMV-seropositive. The sequencing sample was made of PBMCs. The rearrangement uses TRBV19 and TRBJ2-3; D may be TRBD2 (5 bases). CDR3 sequence: CASSNGLRTSTDTQYF. The CDR3 region has the DNA TGTGCCAGTAGTAACGGACTTCGAACGAGCACAGATACGCAGTATTTT.